The clone carrying this TCR beta chain occurred many times. A single record per CDR3 protein comes from TCRdb applying MiXCR to the 5' RACE reads. The sample consists of 30,000 to 40,000 distinct CDR3 sequences, 3.1% of them appearing once. This sample is drawn from a study of spatial heterogeneity in lung cancer. As to time point: sample taken at primary tumor resection. The CDR3 is 15 amino acids. Germline V gene sequence: CDR1 MDHEN, CDR2 SYDVKM. Trimming cost V 3 bases and J 2 bases, with 11 bases left between them. This chain links TRBV28 with TRBJ1-5; D gene uncertain. The source material was normal lung tissue next to the tumor, sampled at surgery. The TCR sequence derives from a male donor with early-stage non-small cell lung cancer. CDR3 in amino acids: CASSFLSSGNQPQHF. The DNA of the CDR3 is TGTGCCAGCAGTTTTCTATCGAGTGGCAATCAGCCCCAGCATTTT.